This T cell receptor beta chain was identified in a study of blood T cell repertoires in COVID-19 (dated by TCRdb to 2020 to 2021). Study-wide context: Collaborator samples came from the United States, Italy and Spain and covered acute and convalescent phases of COVID-19. The prospective study material was composed of cDNA or gDNA derived from T cells, B-cell-depleted T cells, or PBMCs. Subjects who had been exposed to COVID-19, were actively infected with it, or had recovered from it provided the deeply sampled blood TCRbeta repertoires that made up the dataset. The repertoires were released in a freely available public database intended as a resource for research on the immune response to SARS-CoV-2. Samples came from the ongoing ImmuneRACE study (first 160 participants) plus 1,254 subjects from 6 global collaborators. Sample metadata almost always included a de-identified subject ID, COVID-19 status, age in years and sex. Where available, HLA class I and class II types were taken from metadata supplied by the sample provider and were not determined by assay-based typing.

Including the terminal cysteine and phenylalanine, the CDR3 comprises 16 residues. Here the CDR3 DNA is all that survives: 48 bases in frame from base 1. Taken from the germline V gene, the CDR1 and CDR2 loops are SGHVS and FQNEAQ. V lost 1 base and J lost 3 bases, and the count of bases not matched to a germline gene is 6. TCRbeta CDR3 regions were amplified from genomic DNA by means of the immunoSEQ Assay, a bias-controlled multiplex PCR. The authors' analysis ran thus. The number of nucleated cells in each sample was estimated by amplification of reference gene primers within the assay. To quantify the absolute abundance of each unique TCRbeta CDR3 rearrangement, sequence reads were collapsed and filtered. Productive Simpson clonality was computed per sample as the square root of Simpson's diversity index over productive rearrangements. TCRdb's version of the immuneACCESS table is confined to in-frame rearrangements and falls short of the full clone set. An unresolved V gene accounts for under half of the shortfall where checked; the remainder is of unknown origin. V and J calls and clone size come straight from that table; D and trimming were deduced from the DNA. A total of roughly 76,000 clones appear in this sample, roughly 91% of them only once. Clones ranked in the top ten supply 1% to 1.5% of the sample.

Note on this clone: Its antigen is still unknown. It has no much larger one-base neighbor in the sample; base qualities were not kept.

What the authors observed across the whole study: The amount of clinical and demographic metadata varied by source and participant and was provided uncurated.

Enrolling through a virtual design, the prospective study's participants ranged in age from roughly 18 to 95 years and lived across 20 to 25 United States geographic areas. In the prospective study, cohorts were assigned on the basis of participant-reported clinical history obtained from a screening survey and a study questionnaire. Each participant in the prospective study had whole blood, serum and a nasopharyngeal or oropharyngeal swab collected by mobile phlebotomists. Participants in the prospective study had the option to provide additional blood draws and questionnaires over a 2-month period. Prospective study blood samples were shipped either frozen or at room temperature before DNA extraction.

Recombination joined TRBV7-8 with TRBJ1-5; TRBD1 agrees with 7 junctional bases. The sequence came from a woman aged 45-65 years with acute COVID-19. The material sequenced was PBMCs or T cells enriched from blood (not recorded which). In nucleotides, the sequence is TGTGCCAGCAGCTTAGAGGGGGCAGGGTTCAATCAGCCCCAGCATTTT. The translation is CASSLEGAGFNQPQHF.